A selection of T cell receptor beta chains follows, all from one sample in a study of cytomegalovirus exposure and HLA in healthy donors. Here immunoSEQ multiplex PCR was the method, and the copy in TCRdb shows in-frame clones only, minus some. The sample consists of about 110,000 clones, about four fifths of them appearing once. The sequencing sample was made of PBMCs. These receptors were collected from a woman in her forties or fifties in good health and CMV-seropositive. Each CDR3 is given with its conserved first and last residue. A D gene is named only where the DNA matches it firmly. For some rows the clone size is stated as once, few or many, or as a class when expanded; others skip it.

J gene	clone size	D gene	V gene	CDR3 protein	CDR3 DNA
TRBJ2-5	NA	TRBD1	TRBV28	CASSTRQGETQETQYF	TGTGCCAGCAGCACCCGACAGGGGGAGACCCAAGAGACCCAGTACTTC
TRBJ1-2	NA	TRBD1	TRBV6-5	CASRTPGQGDRYTF	TGTGCCAGCAGGACTCCGGGACAGGGCGATCGCTACACCTTC
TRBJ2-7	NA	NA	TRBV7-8	CASSLSEGRDEQYF	TGTGCCAGCAGCTTATCCGAGGGCCGGGACGAGCAGTACTTC
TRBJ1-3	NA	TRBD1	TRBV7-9	CASRPGQGNTIYF	TGTGCCAGCAGACCGGGACAGGGAAACACCATATATTTT
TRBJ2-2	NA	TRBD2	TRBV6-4	CASSPSSGGYTGELFF	TGTGCCAGCAGTCCATCTAGCGGGGGTTACACCGGGGAGCTGTTTTTT
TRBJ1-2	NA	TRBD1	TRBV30	CAWSVRQQGAHGYTF	TGTGCCTGGAGTGTTCGTCAACAGGGGGCTCATGGCTACACCTTC
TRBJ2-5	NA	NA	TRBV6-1	CASSEEGRGAPYQETQYF	TGTGCCAGCAGTGAAGAGGGGAGGGGGGCCCCGTACCAAGAGACCCAGTACTTC
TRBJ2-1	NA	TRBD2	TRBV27	CASSLVPGLAGADYNEQFF	TGTGCCAGCAGTCTCGTCCCGGGACTAGCGGGGGCTGACTACAATGAGCAGTTCTTC
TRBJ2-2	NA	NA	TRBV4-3	CASSHIRHPTGELFF	TGCGCCAGCAGCCACATCAGACACCCTACCGGGGAGCTGTTTTTT
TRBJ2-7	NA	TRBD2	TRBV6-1	CASKGGSAYEQYF	TGTGCCAGCAAGGGAGGGTCGGCCTACGAGCAGTACTTC
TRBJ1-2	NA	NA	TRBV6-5	CASSDKFYGYTF	TGTGCCAGCAGTGACAAGTTCTATGGCTACACCTTC
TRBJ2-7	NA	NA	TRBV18	CASSPNGLIYEQYF	TGTGCCAGCTCACCTAATGGACTTATCTACGAGCAGTACTTC
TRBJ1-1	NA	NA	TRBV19	CASSIERGRTEAFF	TGTGCCAGTAGTATAGAGAGAGGGAGAACTGAAGCTTTCTTT
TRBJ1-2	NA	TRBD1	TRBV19	CASTPTGGDYGYTF	TGTGCCAGTACCCCGACAGGGGGGGACTATGGCTACACCTTC
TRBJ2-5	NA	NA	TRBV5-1	CANCKTAPNQETQYF	TGCGCCAACTGTAAAACCGCTCCGAACCAAGAGACCCAGTACTTC
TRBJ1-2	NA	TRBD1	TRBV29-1	CSVDDVGGFGGYTF	TGCAGCGTTGATGATGTAGGGGGCTTCGGTGGCTACACCTTC
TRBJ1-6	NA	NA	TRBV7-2	CASSLVLGGSYNSPLHF	TGTGCCAGCAGCTTAGTTCTAGGGGGATCCTATAATTCACCCCTCCACTTT
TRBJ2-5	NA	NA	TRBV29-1	CSVLAKETQYF	TGCAGCGTTCTAGCCAAAGAGACCCAGTACTTC
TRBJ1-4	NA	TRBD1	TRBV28	CASKDRGREKLFF	TGTGCCAGCAAGGACAGGGGGCGGGAAAAACTGTTTTTT
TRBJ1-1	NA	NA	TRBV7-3	CASSLNSLNTEAFF	TGTGCCAGCAGCTTAAACAGTTTGAACACTGAAGCTTTCTTT
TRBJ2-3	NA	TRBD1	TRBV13	CASSRTGQATDTQYF	TGTGCCAGCAGCCGAACCGGACAGGCCACAGATACGCAGTATTTT
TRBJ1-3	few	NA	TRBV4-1	CASSQAPGTSGNTIYF	TGCGCCAGCAGCCAAGCTCCGGGTACCTCTGGAAACACCATATATTTT
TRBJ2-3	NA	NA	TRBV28	CASMRATDTQYF	TGTGCCAGCATGAGGGCTACAGATACGCAGTATTTT
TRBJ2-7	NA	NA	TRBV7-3	CASSLEAGRSYEQYF	TGTGCCAGCAGCTTAGAGGCGGGCCGATCCTACGAGCAGTACTTC
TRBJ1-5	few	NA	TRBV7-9	CASSLDMPHQPQHF	TGTGCCAGCAGCCTAGACATGCCGCATCAGCCCCAGCATTTT
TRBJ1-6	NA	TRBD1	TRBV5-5	CASSLQRDRGRNSPLHF	TGTGCCAGCAGCTTGCAACGAGACAGGGGGCGTAATTCACCCCTCCACTTT
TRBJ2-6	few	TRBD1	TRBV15	CATSRDRGVSGANVLTF	TGTGCCACCAGTCGGGACAGGGGAGTTTCTGGGGCCAACGTCCTGACTTTC
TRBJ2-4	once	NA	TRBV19	CASSLDSGTPNIQYF	TGTGCCAGTAGTCTGGACTCGGGTACACCAAACATTCAGTACTTC
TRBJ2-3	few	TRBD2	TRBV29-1	CSVVAGGLSDTQYF	TGCAGCGTTGTGGCGGGGGGGCTGTCAGATACGCAGTATTTT
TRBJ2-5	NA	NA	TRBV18	CASSFSRVEETQYF	TGTGCCAGCTCGTTCTCCAGGGTGGAAGAGACCCAGTACTTC
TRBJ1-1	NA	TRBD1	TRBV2	CASSGVEGATEAFF	TGTGCCAGCAGTGGGGTGGAGGGGGCAACTGAAGCTTTCTTT
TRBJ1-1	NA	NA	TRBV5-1	CASSLADSSTEAFF	TGCGCCAGCAGCTTGGCCGACAGTTCCACTGAAGCTTTCTTT
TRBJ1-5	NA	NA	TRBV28	CASSFVGRGDQPQHF	TGTGCCAGCAGTTTCGTCGGGAGGGGGGATCAGCCCCAGCATTTT
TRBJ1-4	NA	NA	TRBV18	CASSRGYGNEKLFF	TGTGCCAGCTCACGAGGGTATGGTAATGAAAAACTGTTTTTT
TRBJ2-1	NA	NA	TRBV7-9	CASSPRRNEQFF	TGTGCCAGCAGCCCACGCCGGAATGAGCAGTTCTTC
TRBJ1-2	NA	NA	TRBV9	CASSVEPNGYTF	TGTGCCAGCAGCGTGGAGCCGAATGGCTACACCTTC
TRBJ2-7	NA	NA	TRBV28	CASSLSHSYEQYF	TGTGCCAGCAGTTTAAGCCATTCCTACGAGCAGTACTTC
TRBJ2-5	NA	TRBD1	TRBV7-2	CASSSRQGQTQYF	TGTGCCAGCAGCTCCAGACAGGGCCAGACCCAGTACTTC
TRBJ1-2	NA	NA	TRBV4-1	CASSLLGAVYGYTF	TGCGCCAGCAGCCTTCTAGGCGCGGTATATGGCTACACCTTC
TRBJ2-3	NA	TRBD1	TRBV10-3	CAIRIQGSNTDTQYF	TGTGCCATCAGGATACAGGGGTCAAACACAGATACGCAGTATTTT
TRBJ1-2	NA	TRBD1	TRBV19	CASSPYRGERNYGYTF	TGTGCCAGTAGTCCATACAGGGGGGAAAGGAACTATGGCTACACCTTC
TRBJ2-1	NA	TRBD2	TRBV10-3	CAISRLAGGQNEQFF	TGTGCCATCAGTCGACTAGCGGGGGGCCAAAATGAGCAGTTCTTC
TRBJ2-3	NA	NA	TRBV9	CASSRGGQGADTQYF	TGTGCCAGCTCGCGAGGAGGGCAGGGTGCGGATACGCAGTATTTT
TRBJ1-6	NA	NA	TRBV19	CATQTTGQRGPLHF	TGTGCCACCCAAACGACAGGTCAACGGGGCCCCCTCCACTTT
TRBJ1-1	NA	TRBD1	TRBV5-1	CASSLGTGGSRSEAFF	TGCGCCAGCAGCTTGGGGACAGGGGGAAGTAGGTCTGAAGCTTTCTTT
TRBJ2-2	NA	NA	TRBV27	CASSLGLTNTGELFF	TGTGCCAGCAGTTTAGGGCTCACGAACACCGGGGAGCTGTTTTTT
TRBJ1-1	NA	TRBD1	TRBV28	CASSTPGQGLTEAFF	TGTGCCAGCAGTACCCCGGGACAGGGTTTGACTGAAGCTTTCTTT
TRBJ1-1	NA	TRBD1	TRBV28	CASSLSGGAGEAFF	TGTGCCAGCAGTTTATCAGGGGGCGCGGGTGAAGCTTTCTTT
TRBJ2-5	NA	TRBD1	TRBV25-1	CASSDSWTGRLQETQYF	TGTGCCAGCAGTGACTCCTGGACAGGGAGGCTCCAAGAGACCCAGTACTTC
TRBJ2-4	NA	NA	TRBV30	CAWSVGQVTEREAKNIQYF	TGTGCCTGGAGTGTTGGGCAGGTTACGGAACGGGAAGCCAAAAACATTCAGTACTTC
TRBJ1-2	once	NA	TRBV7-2	CASSLAGGNYGYTF	TGTGCCAGCAGCTTAGCGGGGGGAAACTATGGCTACACCTTC
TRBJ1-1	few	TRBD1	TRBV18	CASSPLKGAVEAFF	TGTGCCAGCTCACCGTTGAAGGGGGCGGTTGAAGCTTTCTTT
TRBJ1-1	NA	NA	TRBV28	CAGGGVSTEAFF	TGTGCCGGCGGGGGTGTAAGTACTGAAGCTTTCTTT
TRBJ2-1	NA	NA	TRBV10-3	CAISERGNEQFF	TGTGCCATCAGTGAAAGGGGTAATGAGCAGTTCTTC
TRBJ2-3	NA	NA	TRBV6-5	CASSQTDRTDTQYF	TGTGCCAGCAGCCAGACTGACAGAACAGATACGCAGTATTTT
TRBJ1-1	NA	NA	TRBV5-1	CASSLVPGSTEAFF	TGCGCCAGCAGCTTGGTCCCGGGAAGCACTGAAGCTTTCTTT